Listed here are 2 T cell receptor beta chains from one sample, sequenced in a study of blood T cells in healthy people across ages (dated by TCRdb to between 2014 and 2016). The method behind the library was 5' RACE. The sequencing machine was an Illumina HiSeq 2500. A second roughly 6 to 11 cycle PCR used a sample-barcoded 5' primer and a J-beta primer mix. Clones were called with MiXCR by TCRdb after fastp trimmed the public reads at Q25, and only in-frame beta chains were retained. Each entry merges the rows of one CDR3 protein and shows their most common DNA and genes. A total of hundreds of thousands of distinct CDR3 sequences appear in this sample, around 45% of them only once. Jointly, the top ten make up over 15% of the sample. The sample taken for sequencing was blood. All receptors come from an elderly man in good health.

The rearrangement uses TRBV7-2 and TRBJ2-4, with TRBD1 matching over 9 bases. This CDR3 is 15 amino acids long. V trimming: 1 base; J trimming: 7 bases; junction bases outside the gene matches: 5. Germline V gene data show CDR1 as SGHTA and CDR2 as FQGNSA. Here the CDR3 DNA reads TGTGCCAGCAGCTTAGTAGGGACAGGGTTTAACATTCAGTACTTC. Protein product: CASSLVGTGFNIQYF.

The chain recombines TRBV18 with TRBJ1-4, with D possibly being TRBD1 (6 bases). Per the germline V gene, CDR1 is KGHSH and CDR2 is LQKENI. With 5 bases removed from V and 7 bases from J, the gap between germline ends came to 11 bases. This CDR3 is built from 13 residues. The CDR3 DNA follows: TGTGCCAGCTCAACCGGGACACTTGAAAAACTGTTTTTT. This encodes CASSTGTLEKLFF.